This TCR beta chain appears in the sequencing data of a study of blood T cell repertoires in COVID-19. Study context: Samples of COVID-19 (acute and convalescent) were obtained from the United States, Italy and Spain. Nucleic acid was either cDNA or gDNA, and it came from T cells, B-cell-depleted T cells, or PBMCs.

The CDR3 is 15 amino acids. V trimming: 5 bases; J trimming: 8 bases; junction bases outside the gene matches: 11. The V gene's germline CDR1 is SGHTS and CDR2 YDEGEE. Authors' analysis steps: Reference gene primers were amplified, and this amplification served to estimate nucleated cell counts. Libraries were prepared by immunoSEQ multiplex PCR; TCRdb keeps only in-frame clonotypes and omits some of them. That table is the source of V, J and clone size, and D and trimming were worked out from the DNA. The table records about 250,000 clones, roughly 86% of them present only once. The receptor's source is a woman aged 60 to 75 who had recovered from COVID-19. The chain employs TRBV5-8 and TRBJ1-2; 11 bases are a match to TRBD1. Sample: peripheral blood. The CDR3 DNA reads as TGTGCCAGCAGATACCGGGACAGGGGGGCAAGGGGCTACACCTTC. This sequence encodes CASRYRDRGARGYTF.